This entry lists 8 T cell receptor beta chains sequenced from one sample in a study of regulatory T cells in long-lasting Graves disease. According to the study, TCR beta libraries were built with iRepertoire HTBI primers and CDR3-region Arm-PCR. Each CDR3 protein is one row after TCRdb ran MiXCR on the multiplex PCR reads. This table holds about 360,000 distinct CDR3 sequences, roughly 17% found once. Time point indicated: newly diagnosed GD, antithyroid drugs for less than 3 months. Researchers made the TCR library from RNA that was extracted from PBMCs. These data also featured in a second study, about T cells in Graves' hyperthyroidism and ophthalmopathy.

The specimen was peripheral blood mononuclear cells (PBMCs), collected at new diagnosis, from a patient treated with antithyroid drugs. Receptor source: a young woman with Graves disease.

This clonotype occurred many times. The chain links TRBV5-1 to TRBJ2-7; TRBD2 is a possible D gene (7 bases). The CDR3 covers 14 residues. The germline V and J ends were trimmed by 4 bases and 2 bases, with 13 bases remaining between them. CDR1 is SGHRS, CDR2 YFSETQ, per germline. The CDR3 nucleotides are TGCGCCAGCAGCCGGGACGGGGGGCCCTACGAGCAGTACTTC. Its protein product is CASSRDGGPYEQYF.

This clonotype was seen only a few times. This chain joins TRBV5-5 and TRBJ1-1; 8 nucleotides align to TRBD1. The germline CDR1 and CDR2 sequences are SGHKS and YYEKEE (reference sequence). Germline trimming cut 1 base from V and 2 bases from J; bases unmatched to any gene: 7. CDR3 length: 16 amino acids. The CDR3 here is CASSLRDRPINTEAFF. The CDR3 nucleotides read TGTGCCAGCAGCTTGAGGGACAGGCCGATCAACACTGAAGCTTTCTTT.

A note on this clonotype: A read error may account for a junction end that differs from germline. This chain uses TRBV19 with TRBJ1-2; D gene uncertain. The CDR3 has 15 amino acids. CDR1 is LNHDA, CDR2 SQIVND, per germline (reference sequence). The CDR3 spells CTSSPGSSSRYGYTF. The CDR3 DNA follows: TGTACCAGTAGTCCCGGGAGTTCCTCTCGGTATGGCTACACCTTC.

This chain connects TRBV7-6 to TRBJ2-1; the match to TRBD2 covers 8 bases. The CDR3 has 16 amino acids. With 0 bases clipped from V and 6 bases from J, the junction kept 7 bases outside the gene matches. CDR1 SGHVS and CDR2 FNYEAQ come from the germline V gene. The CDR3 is CASSLAPAGGGNEQFF. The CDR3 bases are TGTGCCAGCAGCTTAGCGCCGGCGGGAGGAGGCAATGAGCAGTTCTTC.

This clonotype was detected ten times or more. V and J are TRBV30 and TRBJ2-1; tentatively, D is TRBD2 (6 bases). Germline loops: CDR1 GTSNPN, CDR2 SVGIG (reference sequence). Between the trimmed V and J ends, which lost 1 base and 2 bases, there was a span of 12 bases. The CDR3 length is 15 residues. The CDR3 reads CAWSAGASPYNEQFF. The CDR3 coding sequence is TGTGCCTGGAGTGCGGGAGCTAGCCCCTACAATGAGCAGTTCTTC. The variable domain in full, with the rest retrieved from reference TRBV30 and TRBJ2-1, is SQTIHQWPATLVQPVGSPLSLECTVEGTSNPNLYWYRQAAGRGLQLLFYSVGIGQISSEVPQNLSASRPQDRQFILSSKKLLLSDSGFYLCAWSAGASPYNEQFFGPGTRLTVL.

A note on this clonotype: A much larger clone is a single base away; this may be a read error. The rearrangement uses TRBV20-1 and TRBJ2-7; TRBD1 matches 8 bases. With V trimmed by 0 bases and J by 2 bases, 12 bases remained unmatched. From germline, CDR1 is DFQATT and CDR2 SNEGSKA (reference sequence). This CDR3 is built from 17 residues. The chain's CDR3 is CSARDRRGTGPTYEQYF. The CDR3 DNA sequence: TGCAGTGCTAGAGATAGACGAGGGACAGGTCCTACCTACGAGCAGTACTTC.

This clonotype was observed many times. The CDR3, as DNA: TGTGCCAGCAGCTTAGGGGGGACAAAGGTGGATACGCAGTATTTT. The encoded protein is CASSLGGTKVDTQYF. This chain connects TRBV7-3 to TRBJ2-3; D is tentatively TRBD1 or TRBD2 (6 bases each). Germline assignment: CDR1 SGHTA and CDR2 FQGTGA. V lost 2 bases and J 6 bases, leaving 15 bases between the germline ends. This CDR3 comprises 15 residues.

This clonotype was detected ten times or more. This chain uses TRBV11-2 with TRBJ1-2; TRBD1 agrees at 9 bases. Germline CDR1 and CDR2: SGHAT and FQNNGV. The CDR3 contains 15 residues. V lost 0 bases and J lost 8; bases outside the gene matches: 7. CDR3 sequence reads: CASSLEGRDREGYTF. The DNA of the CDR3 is TGTGCCAGCAGCTTAGAAGGTCGGGACAGGGAAGGCTACACCTTC.